A single sample is the source of the 13 T cell receptor beta chains below, sequenced in a study of memory CD4+ T cells and cytomegalovirus serostatus. Repertoires were generated with immunoSEQ multiplex PCR, while TCRdb's copy carries only in-frame clones and drops some. The table shows approximately 52,000 clones, with about 78% occurring only once. Single viable CD3+CD4+CD8-CD45RO+ cells were sorted as the memory CD4+ T cells. What was sequenced was memory CD4+ T cells from blood. All receptors come from an adult in good health and CMV-seronegative.

J is TRBJ1-2 and V is TRBV19; D not resolved. The CDR3 is made up of 13 amino acids. Germline values: CDR1 LNHDA, CDR2 SQIVND (reference sequence). V dropped 5 bases and J dropped 8 bases, with 15 bases sitting between them. CDR3 residues: CASSDPRRGGYTF. The CDR3 nucleotides are TGTGCCAGTAGTGATCCACGCCGCGGGGGCTACACCTTC.

The gene calls are TRBV6-5 and TRBJ2-7; a possible D gene is TRBD1 (7 bases). There are 15 residues in the CDR3. V was cut by 0 bases and J by 5 bases, with 14 bases left in between. CDR1 is MNHEY, CDR2 SVGAGI, per germline. DNA of the CDR3: TGTGCCAGCAGTTACTCTCCAGGGGGGACTCACGAGCAGTACTTC. Translating gives CASSYSPGGTHEQYF.

Regarding this clone: One end of the junction is discordant with germline, which a read error may explain. The rearrangement joins TRBV6-6 to TRBJ1-2; D is unresolved. CDR1 and CDR2 from the germline V gene are MNHNY and SVGAGI (reference sequence). This CDR3 is 11 amino acids long. In DNA, the CDR3 is TGTGCCAGCAGTTACTCACAGACTTTGGCATTC. Amino acids: CASSYSQTLAF.

V gene TRBV28 combines with J gene TRBJ1-2; D not resolved. CDR1 and CDR2 (germline): MDHEN, SYDVKM. V gave up 1 base and J gave up 4 bases, with 16 bases separating them. The CDR3 has 16 amino acids. CDR3 region: CASSLFRGSPLYGYTF. CDR3 coding DNA: TGTGCCAGCAGTTTATTCCGCGGAAGCCCCCTCTATGGCTACACCTTC.

The chain carries TRBV29-1 and TRBJ2-1; 7 positions match TRBD1. The germline V gene has CDR1 SQVTM and CDR2 ANQGSEA. The ends lost 6 bases at V and 12 bases at J; junction bases unmatched: 11. The CDR3 loop spans 12 amino acids. CDR3 protein: CSVLLGGSGQFF. CDR3 sequence (DNA): TGCAGCGTACTTTTAGGGGGCAGCGGGCAGTTCTTC.

This clone came up a few times. One junction end disagrees with the germline gene, perhaps due to a read error. The V gene is TRBV19, the J gene TRBJ1-1; no definite D call. This CDR3 is built from 14 residues. Germline values: CDR1 LNHDA, CDR2 SQIVND (reference sequence). The DNA of the CDR3 is TGTGCCAGTAGTATACTGGGGATGAACGCTGAAGCTTTCTTT. Protein sequence: CASSILGMNAEAFF.

V gene TRBV11-3 combines with J gene TRBJ2-1; 10 positions agree with TRBD2. Germline lookup yields CDR1 SGHNT and CDR2 YENEEA. The trim removed 5 bases at V and 5 bases at J, leaving 6 bases unmatched. The CDR3 consists of 15 residues. In DNA form, the CDR3 reads TGTGCCAGCAGCCCATTAGCGGGGGGCCACAATGAGCAGTTCTTC. Amino acid sequence: CASSPLAGGHNEQFF. The entire variable domain, with the rest obtained from reference TRBV11-3 and TRBJ2-1, is as follows: EAGVVQSPRYKIIEKKQPVAFWCNPISGHNTLYWYLQNLGQGPELLIRYENEEAVDDSQLPKDRFSAERLKGVDSTLKIQPAELGDSAVYLCASSPLAGGHNEQFFGPGTRLTVL.

The chain uses TRBV28 and TRBJ1-1; no clear D. Germline V gives CDR1 MDHEN, CDR2 SYDVKM. V was shortened by 3 bases and J by 1 base, with 12 bases between the two germline ends. This CDR3 is 15 amino acids long. CDR3: CASSLGGKSNTEAFF. CDR3 nucleotide sequence: TGTGCCAGCAGTTTGGGAGGGAAGTCGAACACTGAAGCTTTCTTT.

The chain joins TRBV5-1 to TRBJ1-1; D is ambiguous. V was trimmed by 4 bases and J by 3 bases, leaving 10 bases between them. This CDR3 spans 13 amino acids. Germline CDR1 is SGHRS and CDR2 is YFSETQ. The CDR3 DNA is TGCGCCAGCAGCCTGATGACGGACACTGAAGCTTTCTTT. Amino acids: CASSLMTDTEAFF.

The chain joins TRBV5-4 to TRBJ2-2, with D maybe TRBD2 (5 bases). CDR3 length equals 16 residues. Trimming removed 0 bases at V and 4 bases at J, with 13 bases between. CDR1 and CDR2 from the germline V gene are SGHNT and YYREEE (reference sequence). This CDR3 is CASSLAEGIITGELFF. As DNA, the CDR3 is TGTGCCAGCAGCTTGGCCGAGGGAATCATCACCGGGGAGCTGTTTTTT.

V gene TRBV7-8 combines with J gene TRBJ2-1, with D perhaps matching TRBD1 (7 bases). V was clipped by 4 bases and J by 4 bases, with 17 bases between them. The CDR3 consists of 16 residues. CDR1 SGHVS and CDR2 FQNEAQ come from the germline V gene. CDR3 nucleotide sequence: TGTGCCAGCAGCTCCAGGGGGGCTCCCCTATACAATGAGCAGTTCTTC. It encodes CASSSRGAPLYNEQFF.

This clone was observed a single time. CDR3 in DNA: TGTGCCAGCTCCCTGGGGACAGGGCAAGCTGAAGCTTTCTTT. Translation gives CASSLGTGQAEAFF. This sequence joins TRBV18 and TRBJ1-1; 9 bases match TRBD1. Germline V gene lookup returns CDR1 KGHSH and CDR2 LQKENI. J gave up 6 bases and V 6 bases, and 8 bases lay outside the gene matches. The CDR3 covers 14 residues.

This sequence joins TRBV27 and TRBJ1-2; D remains unclear. In germline, CDR1 is MNHEY, CDR2 SMNVEV (reference sequence). This CDR3 region has 13 residues. Trimming removed 6 bases at V and 4 bases at J, with 12 bases between. The CDR3 bases are TGTGCCAGCAGCCCCCTACGTGGCTATGGCTACACCTTC. This encodes CASSPLRGYGYTF.